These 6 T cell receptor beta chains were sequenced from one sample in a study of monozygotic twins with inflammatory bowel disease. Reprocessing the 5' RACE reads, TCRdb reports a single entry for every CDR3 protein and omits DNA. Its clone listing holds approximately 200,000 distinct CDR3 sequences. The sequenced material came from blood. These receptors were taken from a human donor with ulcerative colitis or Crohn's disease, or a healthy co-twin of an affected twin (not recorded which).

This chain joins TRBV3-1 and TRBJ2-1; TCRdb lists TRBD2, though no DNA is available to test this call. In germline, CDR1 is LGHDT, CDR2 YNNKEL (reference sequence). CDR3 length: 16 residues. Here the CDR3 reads CASSSLAASSYNEQFF.

CDR3 region: CASSQSGRGAFF. This sequence joins TRBV3-1 and TRBJ1-1. Germline values: CDR1 LGHDT, CDR2 YNNKEL (reference sequence). This CDR3 spans 12 amino acids.

The CDR3 loop reads CASSVDPGYGGELFF. V gene TRBV9 combines with J gene TRBJ2-2; the TCRdb D gene call, TRBD1, has no DNA to confirm it. There are 15 residues in the CDR3. The germline V gene encodes CDR1 SGDLS and CDR2 YYNGEE.

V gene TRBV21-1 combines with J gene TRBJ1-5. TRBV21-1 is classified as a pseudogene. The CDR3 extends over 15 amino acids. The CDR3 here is CASSLKGTAGEPQHF.

The CDR3 sequence is CASSLTGGADEKLFF. This chain links TRBV5-1 with TRBJ1-4; TCRdb's D call of TRBD1 is untestable without DNA. There are 15 residues in the CDR3. Germline loops: CDR1 SGHRS, CDR2 YFSETQ.

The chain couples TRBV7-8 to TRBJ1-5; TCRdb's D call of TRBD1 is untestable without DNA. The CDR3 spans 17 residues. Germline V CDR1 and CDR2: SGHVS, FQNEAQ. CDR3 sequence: CASSNPGTGAANQPQHF.